This is a list of T cell receptor beta chains from one sample in a study of CD8 T cells in Susac syndrome. MiXCR, applied by TCRdb to the immunoSEQ multiplex PCR reads, yields one record per CDR3 protein. Among roughly 400,000 distinct CDR3 sequences listed, around 83% were seen once. Specimen: CD8+ T cells from PBMCs. All receptors come from a human donor with multiple sclerosis. Both conserved end residues are part of each CDR3. The D gene is left open where the match is weak. Only part of the rows carry a size: once, few, many, or a class if the clone is expanded.

cdr3_nt cdr3_aa clone_size d_call j_call v_call
TGTGCCTGGAGTGGGGGGCAGGGGAATTCACCCCTCCACTTT CAWSGGQGNSPLHF - - TRBJ1-6 TRBV30
TGCGCCAGCAGCTCCTTAGCGGGGTTACGACAAGGAGATACGCAGTATTTT CASSSLAGLRQGDTQYF - TRBD2 TRBJ2-3 TRBV5-1
TGTGCCAGCAGACGGCCCCCGGGGCTTCAGCCCCAGCATTTT CASRRPPGLQPQHF - - TRBJ1-5 TRBV6-1
TGTGCCAGCAGCTTAGATCCCGGGACAGGGTATGAGCAGTTCTTC CASSLDPGTGYEQFF - TRBD1 TRBJ2-1 TRBV11-2
TGTGCCAGCAGTATTTCAGGGGATAATGAGCAGTTCTTC CASSISGDNEQFF - - TRBJ2-1 TRBV27
TGTGCCAGCGGGGCAATCGGCACTGAAGCTTTCTTT CASGAIGTEAFF once - TRBJ1-1 TRBV7-9
TGTGCTAGTGGTTTTATTCTTCAAACAGGGGTCGGCGCCGGGGAGCTGTTTTTT CASGFILQTGVGAGELFF - TRBD1 TRBJ2-2 TRBV12-5
TGTGCCAGCAGCTTAAGGGACACCCACGGGGAGACCCAGTACTTC CASSLRDTHGETQYF - - TRBJ2-5 TRBV7-9
TGTGCCAGCAGCCCTAGGGGGAGGGAAAAACTGTTTTTT CASSPRGREKLFF - - TRBJ1-4 TRBV7-9
TGTGCCAGCAGACAGGGAAACTACGAGCAGTACTTC CASRQGNYEQYF once - TRBJ2-7 TRBV6-1
TGTGCCAGCAGTCAAACAGGGGGCAACACTGAAGCTTTCTTT CASSQTGGNTEAFF few TRBD1 TRBJ1-1 TRBV12-3/TRBV12-4
TGTGCCAGCTCACCTACAGATACCTACGAGCAGTACTTC CASSPTDTYEQYF - - TRBJ2-7 TRBV18
TGTGCCAGCAGTTCGTTTCGGGCCTACGAGCAGTACTTC CASSSFRAYEQYF - - TRBJ2-7 TRBV27
TGTGCCAGCAGCTTGGTCAGGGCTGACTATGGCTACACCTTC CASSLVRADYGYTF - - TRBJ1-2 TRBV5-6
TGTGCCAGCAGTCAAACTGAAGCTTTCTTT CASSQTEAFF - - TRBJ1-1 TRBV2
TGTGCCAGCAGAAAACGGGACTCGGGCTATGGCTACACCTTC CASRKRDSGYGYTF - - TRBJ1-2 TRBV6-2/TRBV6-3
TGTGCCAGTAGTAAGACAGACTCTGGGGCCAACGTCCTGACTTTC CASSKTDSGANVLTF - - TRBJ2-6 TRBV19
TGCAGTGCTGGAGACAGGGGGCTAAATCAGCCCCAGCATTTT CSAGDRGLNQPQHF - TRBD1 TRBJ1-5 TRBV20-1
TGCGCCAGCAGCCAAGATACCGGGACAGGGGGCTACGAGCAGTACTTC CASSQDTGTGGYEQYF - TRBD1 TRBJ2-7 TRBV4-1
TGTGCCAGCAGTTTCGATTCTGGGGAGACCCAGTACTTC CASSFDSGETQYF - - TRBJ2-5 TRBV12-3/TRBV12-4
TGTGCCAGTAGGAAGGGCAGAATTAACGCGAACACCGGGGAGCTGTTTTTT CASRKGRINANTGELFF - - TRBJ2-2 TRBV19
TGTGCCAGCAGTTACAGGGTCGCCTACGAGCAGTACTTC CASSYRVAYEQYF - - TRBJ2-7 TRBV6-5
TGCGCCAGCAGCCCCACTGAGACAGGCTCCCCGGAGCAGTTCTTC CASSPTETGSPEQFF - - TRBJ2-1 TRBV5-1
TGCAGTGCGAACAGGGTTGACATTCAGTACTTC CSANRVDIQYF - - TRBJ2-4 TRBV20-1
TGTGCCAGCAGTTACGGGGGTGGGACCGGGGAGCTGTTTTTT CASSYGGGTGELFF - - TRBJ2-2 TRBV6-5
TGTGCCAGCAGTGTGACAGGGGATGAGCAGTTCTTC CASSVTGDEQFF - TRBD1 TRBJ2-1 TRBV25-1
TGCAGCGTTGAGGGGACTAGCGGAGAATTGTACACCGGGGAGCTGTTTTTT CSVEGTSGELYTGELFF - TRBD2 TRBJ2-2 TRBV29-1
TGTGCCAGCAGCGCAACCGGGCCTAAAGGCCACGAGCAGTACTTC CASSATGPKGHEQYF - - TRBJ2-7 TRBV9
TGCAGCGTTGTGGGACAGGACAATCAGCCCCAGCATTTT CSVVGQDNQPQHF - TRBD1 TRBJ1-5 TRBV29-1
TGTGCCAGCAGCAGCGGACTAGCGGGAGAGTTTTCCTACGAGCAGTACTTC CASSSGLAGEFSYEQYF - TRBD2 TRBJ2-7 TRBV6-1
TGTGCCAGCAGCCCGGGACAGGGGCGGTCCGGGGAGCTGTTTTTT CASSPGQGRSGELFF - TRBD1 TRBJ2-2 TRBV14
TGTGCCACCAGCAGAGATGGGGAGGGGGAGCTCGGAAAACTGTTTTTT CATSRDGEGELGKLFF - - TRBJ1-4 TRBV15
TGTGCCAGTAGTACCCTAAGGGACTTCACAGATACGCAGTATTTT CASSTLRDFTDTQYF - - TRBJ2-3 TRBV19
TGCGCCAGCAGCCAGGGGACAGGGACCGTGAACACTGAAGCTTTCTTT CASSQGTGTVNTEAFF - TRBD1 TRBJ1-1 TRBV4-1
TGTGCCAGCAGCTTTGAATTCAATGAGCAGTTCTTC CASSFEFNEQFF - - TRBJ2-1 TRBV7-9
TGTGCCAGCAGCCTACTGGCGGGGGCCTCGGAGGGTCAGTACTTC CASSLLAGASEGQYF - - TRBJ2-4 TRBV13
TGTGCCAGCAGCTTAGACCGACAGGGGGACACTGAAGCTTTCTTT CASSLDRQGDTEAFF - TRBD1 TRBJ1-1 TRBV7-9
TGTGCCAGCAGTGGGCAGGGTTCGTACAATCAGCCCCAGCATTTT CASSGQGSYNQPQHF - - TRBJ1-5 TRBV27
TGTGCCAGCAGTGAAATTGGGGACAATGAGCAGTTCTTC CASSEIGDNEQFF - - TRBJ2-1 TRBV6-1
TGTGCCAGCAGCGTAAAAGGGACTAGCGGATACAATGAGCAGTTCTTC CASSVKGTSGYNEQFF - TRBD2 TRBJ2-1 TRBV9
TGTGCCAGCAGCCCCATCCCTATGAACACTGAAGCTTTCTTT CASSPIPMNTEAFF once - TRBJ1-1 TRBV2
TGTGGCTCCCAGGGGGACAAGGATGGCTACACCTTC CGSQGDKDGYTF - TRBD1 TRBJ1-2 TRBV7-9
TGTGCCTGGAGCTCGATGGGGACGGTGAACACTGAAGCTTTCTTT CAWSSMGTVNTEAFF - - TRBJ1-1 TRBV30
TGTGCCAGCAGAGTCGGACGGTTTTCAACTAATGAAAAACTGTTTTTT CASRVGRFSTNEKLFF once - TRBJ1-4 TRBV6-1
TGTGCCAGCAGTCCCCCAGGGGAGGTCTACGAGCAGTACTTC CASSPPGEVYEQYF once - TRBJ2-7 TRBV28
TGTGCAAGTCGCTTAGCCGGGACAGACTCCTACGAGCAGTACTTC CASRLAGTDSYEQYF - - TRBJ2-7 TRBV12-2
TGTGCCAGCAGTGAACCCAGGGGAAACACTGAAGCTTTCTTT CASSEPRGNTEAFF once - TRBJ1-1 TRBV25-1
TGCAGTGCTAGCCTAGGGGGGGACTACGAGCAGTACTTC CSASLGGDYEQYF - - TRBJ2-7 TRBV20-1
TGCACCAGCAGCCAAGATCTACTACCCCCTAGCACAGATACGCAGTATTTT CTSSQDLLPPSTDTQYF - - TRBJ2-3 TRBV1
TGTGCCAGCAGCCAAGTACAGTATCAAGAGACCCAGTACTTC CASSQVQYQETQYF - - TRBJ2-5 TRBV14
TGTGCCAGCAGTTACTCGATTAACTATGGCTACACCTTT CASSYSINYGYTF - - TRBJ1-2 TRBV6-5
TGTGCCAGCAGCTTCACAGGTTCTAACTATGGCTACACCTTC CASSFTGSNYGYTF - - TRBJ1-2 TRBV13
TGTGCCAGCAGTTTAGACGGACGCGATGAGCAGTTCTTC CASSLDGRDEQFF - - TRBJ2-1 TRBV28
TGTGCCAGTAGTCTACAGGGAGATGGCTACACCTTC CASSLQGDGYTF - - TRBJ1-2 TRBV19
TGTGCCAGCAGTGAAGCAGGGTGGGGCACAGATACGCAGTATTTT CASSEAGWGTDTQYF few - TRBJ2-3 TRBV6-1
TGTGCCAGCAGTTACACGGAGACTAGCCCCATCGACATCACAGATACGCAGTATTTT CASSYTETSPIDITDTQYF - TRBD2 TRBJ2-3 TRBV6-2/TRBV6-3
TGTGCCAGCAGTTTAACACCCGGTGGTCGCACAGATACGCAGTATTTT CASSLTPGGRTDTQYF - - TRBJ2-3 TRBV27
TGTGCCAGCAGTTTACCGGCCATAGAAGGCAACACTGAAGCTTTCTTT CASSLPAIEGNTEAFF - - TRBJ1-1 TRBV12-3/TRBV12-4
TGTGCCAGCAGTTTCGGCAGTATGCATCAGCCCCAGCATTTT CASSFGSMHQPQHF - - TRBJ1-5 TRBV27
TGTGCCAGCAGCTTAATGGCTAGCCCCCTCCCACTCGAGCAGTACTTC CASSLMASPLPLEQYF - - TRBJ2-7 TRBV7-8